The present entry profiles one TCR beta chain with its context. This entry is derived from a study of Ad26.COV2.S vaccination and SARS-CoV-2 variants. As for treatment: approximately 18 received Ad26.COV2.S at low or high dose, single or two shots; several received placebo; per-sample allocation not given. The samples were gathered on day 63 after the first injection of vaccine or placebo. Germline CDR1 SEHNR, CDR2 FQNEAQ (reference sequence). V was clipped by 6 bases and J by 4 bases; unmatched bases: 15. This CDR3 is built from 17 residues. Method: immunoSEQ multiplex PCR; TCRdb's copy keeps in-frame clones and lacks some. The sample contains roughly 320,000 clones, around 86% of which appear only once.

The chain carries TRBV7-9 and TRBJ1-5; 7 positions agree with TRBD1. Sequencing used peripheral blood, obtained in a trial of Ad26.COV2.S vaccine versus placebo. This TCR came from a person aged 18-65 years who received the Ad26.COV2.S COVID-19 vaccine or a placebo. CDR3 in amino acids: CASSSSPGDSQNQPQHF. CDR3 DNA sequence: TGTGCCAGCAGTTCATCCCCCGGGGACAGCCAAAATCAGCCCCAGCATTTT.